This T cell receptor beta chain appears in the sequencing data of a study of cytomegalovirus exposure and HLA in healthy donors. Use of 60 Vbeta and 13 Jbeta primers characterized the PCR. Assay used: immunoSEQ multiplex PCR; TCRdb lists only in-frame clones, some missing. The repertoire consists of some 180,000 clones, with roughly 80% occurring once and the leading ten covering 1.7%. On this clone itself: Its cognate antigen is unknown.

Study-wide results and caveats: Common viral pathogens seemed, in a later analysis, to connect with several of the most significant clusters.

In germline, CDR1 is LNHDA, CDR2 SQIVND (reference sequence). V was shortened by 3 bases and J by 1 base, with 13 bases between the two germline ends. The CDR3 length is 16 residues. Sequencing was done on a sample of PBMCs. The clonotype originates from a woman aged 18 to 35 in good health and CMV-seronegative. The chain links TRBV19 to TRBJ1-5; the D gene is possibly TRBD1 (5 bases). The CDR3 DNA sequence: TGTGCCAGTAGTATGGTAGGGGCTGTGAGCAATCAGCCCCAGCATTTT. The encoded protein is CASSMVGAVSNQPQHF.